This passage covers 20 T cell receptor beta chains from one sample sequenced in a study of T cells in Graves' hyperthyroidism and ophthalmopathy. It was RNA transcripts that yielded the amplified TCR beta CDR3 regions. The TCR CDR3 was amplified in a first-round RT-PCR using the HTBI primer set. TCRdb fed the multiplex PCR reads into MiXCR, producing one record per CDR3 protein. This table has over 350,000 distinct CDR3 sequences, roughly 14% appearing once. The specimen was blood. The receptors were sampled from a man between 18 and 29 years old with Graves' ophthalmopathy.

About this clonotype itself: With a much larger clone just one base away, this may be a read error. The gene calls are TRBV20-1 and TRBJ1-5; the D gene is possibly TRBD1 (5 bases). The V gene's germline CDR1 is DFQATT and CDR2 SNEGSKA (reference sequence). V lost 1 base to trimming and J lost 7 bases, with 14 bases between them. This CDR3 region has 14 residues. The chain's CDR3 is CSARGAGREQPQHF. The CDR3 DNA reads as TGCAGTGCTAGAGGGGCAGGGCGAGAACAGCCCCAGCATTTT.

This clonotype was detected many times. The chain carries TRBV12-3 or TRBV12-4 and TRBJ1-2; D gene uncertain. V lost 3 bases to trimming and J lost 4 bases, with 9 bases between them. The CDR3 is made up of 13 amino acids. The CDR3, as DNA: TGTGCCAGCAGTTTCAACGGTGGCTATGGCTACACCTTC. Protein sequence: CASSFNGGYGYTF.

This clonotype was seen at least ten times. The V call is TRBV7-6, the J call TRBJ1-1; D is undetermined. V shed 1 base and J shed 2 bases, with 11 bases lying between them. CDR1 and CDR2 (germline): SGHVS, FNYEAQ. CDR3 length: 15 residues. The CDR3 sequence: CASSLGGPGNTEAFF. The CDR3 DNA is TGTGCCAGCAGCTTAGGGGGTCCAGGCAACACTGAAGCTTTCTTT.

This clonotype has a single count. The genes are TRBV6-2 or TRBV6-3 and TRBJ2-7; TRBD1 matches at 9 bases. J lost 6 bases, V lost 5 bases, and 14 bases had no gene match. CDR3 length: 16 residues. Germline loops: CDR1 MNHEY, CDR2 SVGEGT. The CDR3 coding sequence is TGTGCCAGCAGTCCCGCTACCGGGACAGGGAGGGGCGAGCAGTACTTC. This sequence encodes CASSPATGTGRGEQYF.

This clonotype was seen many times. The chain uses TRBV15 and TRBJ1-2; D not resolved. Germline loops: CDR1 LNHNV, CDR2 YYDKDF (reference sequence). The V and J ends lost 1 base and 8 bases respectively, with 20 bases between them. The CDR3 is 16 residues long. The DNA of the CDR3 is TGTGCCACCAGCAGAGCAGTTCGGACCATTCCGGAGGGCTACACCTTC. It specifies CATSRAVRTIPEGYTF.

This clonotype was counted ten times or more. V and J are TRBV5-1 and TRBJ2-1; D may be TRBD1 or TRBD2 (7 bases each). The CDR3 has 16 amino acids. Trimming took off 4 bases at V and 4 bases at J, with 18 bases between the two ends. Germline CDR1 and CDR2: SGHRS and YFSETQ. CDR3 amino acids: CASSRGLAAPYNEQFF. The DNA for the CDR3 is TGCGCCAGCAGCAGGGGGCTAGCGGCCCCGTACAATGAGCAGTTCTTC. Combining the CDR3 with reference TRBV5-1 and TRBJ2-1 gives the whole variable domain KAGVTQTPRYLIKTRGQQVTLSCSPISGHRSVSWYQQTPGQGLQFLFEYFSETQRNKGNFPGRFSGRQFSNSRSEMNVSTLELGDSALYLCASSRGLAAPYNEQFFGPGTRLTVL.

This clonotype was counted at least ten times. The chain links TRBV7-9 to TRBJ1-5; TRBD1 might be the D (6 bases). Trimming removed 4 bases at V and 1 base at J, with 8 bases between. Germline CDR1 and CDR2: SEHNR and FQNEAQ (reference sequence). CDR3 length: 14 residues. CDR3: CASSSDSSNQPQHF. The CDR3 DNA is TGTGCCAGCAGCTCGGACAGCAGCAATCAGCCCCAGCATTTT.

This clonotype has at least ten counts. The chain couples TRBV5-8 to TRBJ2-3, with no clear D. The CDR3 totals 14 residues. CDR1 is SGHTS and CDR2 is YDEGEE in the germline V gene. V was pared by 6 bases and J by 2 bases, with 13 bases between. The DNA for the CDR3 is TGTGCCAGCACTCCATCTTTCACCACAGATACGCAGTATTTT. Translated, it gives CASTPSFTTDTQYF.

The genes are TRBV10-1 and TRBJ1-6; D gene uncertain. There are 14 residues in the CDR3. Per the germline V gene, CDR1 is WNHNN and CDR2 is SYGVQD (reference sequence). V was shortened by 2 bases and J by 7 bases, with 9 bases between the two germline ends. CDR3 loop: CASSEDQLNSPLHF. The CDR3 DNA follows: TGCGCCAGCAGTGAGGACCAGTTAAATTCACCCCTCCACTTT.

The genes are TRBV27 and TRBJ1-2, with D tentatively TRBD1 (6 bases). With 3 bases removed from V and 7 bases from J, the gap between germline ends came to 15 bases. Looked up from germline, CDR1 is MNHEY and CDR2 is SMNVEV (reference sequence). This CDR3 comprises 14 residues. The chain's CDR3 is CASSFLPDRSGYTF. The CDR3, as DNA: TGTGCCAGCAGTTTTCTTCCTGACAGGAGTGGCTACACCTTC.

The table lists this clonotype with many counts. CDR3 nucleotide sequence: TGTGCCAGCAGCCCAGGACAGGGTACCTACGAGCAGTACTTC. Translated: CASSPGQGTYEQYF. V and J are TRBV7-3 and TRBJ2-7; 8 bases fit TRBD1. The germline V gene has CDR1 SGHTA and CDR2 FQGTGA. V lost 5 bases, J lost 2 bases, and 5 bases stayed unmatched. This CDR3 spans 14 amino acids.

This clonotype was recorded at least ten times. This chain's CDR3 is CASSPGTNREQYF. The CDR3 DNA sequence: TGTGCCAGCTCCCCAGGGACGAACAGAGAGCAGTACTTC. This sequence joins TRBV18 and TRBJ2-7, with D perhaps given as TRBD1 or TRBD2 (5 bases each). Trimming stripped 6 bases from V and 7 bases from J, with 16 bases between. CDR3 length equals 13 residues. Per the germline V gene, CDR1 is KGHSH and CDR2 is LQKENI.

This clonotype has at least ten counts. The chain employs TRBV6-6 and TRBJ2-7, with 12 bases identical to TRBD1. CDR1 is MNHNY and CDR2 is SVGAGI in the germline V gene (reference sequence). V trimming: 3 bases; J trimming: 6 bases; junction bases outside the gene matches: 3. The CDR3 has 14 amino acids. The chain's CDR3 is CASSYGTGGPEQYF. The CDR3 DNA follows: TGTGCCAGCAGTTATGGGACAGGGGGCCCCGAGCAGTACTTC.

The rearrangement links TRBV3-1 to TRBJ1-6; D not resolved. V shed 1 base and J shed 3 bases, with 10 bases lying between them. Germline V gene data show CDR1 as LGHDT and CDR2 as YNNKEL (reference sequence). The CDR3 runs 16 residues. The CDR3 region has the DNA TGTGCCAGCAGCCAAGTCCAAGACTACTATAATTCACCCCTCCACTTT. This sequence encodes CASSQVQDYYNSPLHF.

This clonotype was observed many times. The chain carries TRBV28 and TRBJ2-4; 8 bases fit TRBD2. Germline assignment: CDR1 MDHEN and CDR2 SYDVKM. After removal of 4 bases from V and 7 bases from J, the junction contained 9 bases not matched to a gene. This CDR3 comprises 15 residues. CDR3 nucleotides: TGTGCCAGCAGTTACGGGGGGGGGTTTGGGAACATTCAGTACTTC. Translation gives CASSYGGGFGNIQYF.

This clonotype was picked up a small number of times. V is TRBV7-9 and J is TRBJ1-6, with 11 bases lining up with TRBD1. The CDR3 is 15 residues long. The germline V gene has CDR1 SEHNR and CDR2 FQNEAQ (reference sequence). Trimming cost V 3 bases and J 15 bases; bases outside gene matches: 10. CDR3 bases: TGTGCCAGCAGCTTCCAAGGACAGGGGGCGGATCACCTCCACTTT. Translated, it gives CASSFQGQGADHLHF.

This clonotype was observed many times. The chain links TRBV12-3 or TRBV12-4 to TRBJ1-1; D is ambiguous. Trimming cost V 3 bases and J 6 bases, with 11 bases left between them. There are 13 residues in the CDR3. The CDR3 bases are TGTGCCAGCAGTTTGGGAAGGGTCGCTGAAGCTTTCTTT. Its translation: CASSLGRVAEAFF.

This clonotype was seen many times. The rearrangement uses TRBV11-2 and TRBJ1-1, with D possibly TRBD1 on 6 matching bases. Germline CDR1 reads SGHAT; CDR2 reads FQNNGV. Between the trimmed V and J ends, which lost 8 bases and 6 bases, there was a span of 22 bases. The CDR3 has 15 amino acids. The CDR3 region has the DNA TGTGCCAGCTCCCTTAGGCCCGGGGGGGCCTCTGAAGCTTTCTTT. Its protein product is CASSLRPGGASEAFF.

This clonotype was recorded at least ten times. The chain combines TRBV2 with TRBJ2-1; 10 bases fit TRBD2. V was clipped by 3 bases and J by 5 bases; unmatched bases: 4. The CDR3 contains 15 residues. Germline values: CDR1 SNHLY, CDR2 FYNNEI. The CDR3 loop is CASSEGLAGDNEQFF. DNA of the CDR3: TGTGCCAGCAGTGAGGGTCTAGCGGGAGACAATGAGCAGTTCTTC.

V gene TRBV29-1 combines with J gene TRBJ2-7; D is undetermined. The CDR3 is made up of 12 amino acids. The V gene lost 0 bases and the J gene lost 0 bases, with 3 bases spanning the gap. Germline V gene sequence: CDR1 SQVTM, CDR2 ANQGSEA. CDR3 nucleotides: TGCAGCGTTGAAGAGGGCTCCTACGAGCAGTACTTC. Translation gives CSVEEGSYEQYF.